This entry features one T cell receptor beta chain sequence. Its cognate antigen is unknown. The data stem from a study of shared clonotypes between healthy human individuals. General study findings and limits: Larger estimated richness was generally seen in naive subsets than in memory subsets.

Assay used: immunoSEQ multiplex PCR; TCRdb lists only in-frame clones, some missing. The sample includes 2 million to 2.5 million clones, 85% to 95% of them seen just once. The length of the CDR3 is 15 residues. The V end was cut by 0 bases, the J end by 11 bases, with 14 bases between. From germline, CDR1 is LGHNA and CDR2 YNFKEQ. The clonotype originates from a man aged 18 to 30 in good health. Some clones in this sample may be carry-over from other donors' samples. The sequencing sample was made of naive CD4+ T cells from PBMCs. The subset was: CD45RA+ positively selected. J is TRBJ1-6 and V is TRBV4-2, with a weak D call TRBD1 (6 bases). CDR3 DNA: TGTGCCAGCAGCCAAGAACCCCGGCAGGGGACACCCCTCCACTTT. It translates to CASSQEPRQGTPLHF.